The 18 T cell receptor beta chains below all came from one sample that was sequenced in a study of cytomegalovirus exposure and HLA in healthy donors (dated by TCRdb to the late 2010s). The library was generated by the immunoSEQ multiplex PCR assay. A mixture of 60 forward primers for TCR Vbeta segments and 13 reverse primers for TCR Jbeta segments was used in the multiplex PCR. This immuneACCESS table, as held by TCRdb, lists in-frame sequences with V and J called but not all clones. Of the missing ones, under half trace to an unresolved V gene in checked studies; the others have no known cause. The sample table holds roughly 200,000 clones, of which 86% were seen once. In total, the top ten clones hold less than 0.4% of the sample. The specimen was PBMCs. These receptor sequences come from a woman under 40 in good health and CMV-seronegative.

The chain is built from TRBV19 and TRBJ2-2, with 10 bases matching TRBD1. CDR3 length equals 14 residues. Losses at the gene ends were 6 bases for V and 6 bases for J; bases not matched to a gene: 4. The germline gives CDR1 LNHDA, CDR2 SQIVND (reference sequence). For the CDR3, the DNA is TGTGCCAGTAGAGGGGACAGGGGAGCCGGGGAGCTGTTTTTT. It encodes CASRGDRGAGELFF.

The chain employs TRBV11-1 and TRBJ2-7, with a weak D call TRBD1 (5 bases). Germline V gene sequence: CDR1 SGHAT, CDR2 FQDESV (reference sequence). V shed 5 bases and J shed 2 bases, with 10 bases lying between them. This CDR3 comprises 13 residues. The CDR3 loop reads CASSEGAAYEQYF. The DNA for the CDR3 is TGTGCCAGCAGCGAAGGGGCAGCCTACGAGCAGTACTTC.

J is TRBJ2-1 and V is TRBV13; 12 bases are shared with TRBD2. Trimming took 9 bases from V and 5 from J; bases not matched to a gene: 8. The CDR3 totals 15 residues. CDR1 and CDR2 from the germline V gene are PRHDT and FYEKMQ (reference sequence). CDR3 protein: CASSGLAGLNNEQFF. The CDR3 bases are TGTGCCAGTTCCGGACTAGCGGGACTCAACAATGAGCAGTTCTTC. Full variable domain (outside the CDR3, taken from reference TRBV13 and TRBJ2-1): AAGVIQSPRHLIKEKRETATLKCYPIPRHDTVYWYQQGPGQDPQFLISFYEKMQSDKGSIPDRFSAQQFSDYHSELNMSSLELGDSALYFCASSGLAGLNNEQFFGPGTRLTVL.

The rearrangement uses TRBV6-1 and TRBJ2-3, with 13 bases matching TRBD2. The CDR3 sequence is 16 residues long. Germline lookup yields CDR1 MNHNS and CDR2 SASEGT. V trimming: 2 bases; J trimming: 1 base; junction bases outside the gene matches: 0. CDR3 in amino acids: CASSETSGGGTDTQYF. In nucleotides, the CDR3 is TGTGCCAGCAGTGAAACTAGCGGGGGGGGCACAGATACGCAGTATTTT.

J is TRBJ2-5 and V is TRBV14; weak D call: TRBD1 (5 bases). The CDR3 extends over 16 amino acids. Germline-derived CDR1 and CDR2 are SGHDN and FVKESK. V lost 2 bases, J lost 1 base, and 14 bases lay in between. CDR3: CASSQRQTSRQETQYF. CDR3 nucleotides: TGTGCCAGCAGCCAACGACAGACGAGTCGCCAAGAGACCCAGTACTTC.

This clone was seen more than once but under ten times. J is TRBJ1-6 and V is TRBV28; no firm D call. Between the trimmed V and J ends, which lost 3 bases and 7 bases, there was a span of 4 bases. Germline values: CDR1 MDHEN, CDR2 SYDVKM. This CDR3 has 12 residues. The CDR3 protein is CASSFPNSPLHF. The DNA of the CDR3 is TGTGCCAGCAGTTTTCCGAATTCACCCCTCCACTTT.

This chain uses TRBV9 with TRBJ2-5; TRBD1 is a possible D gene (6 bases). CDR1 is SGDLS and CDR2 is YYNGEE in the germline V gene. V shed 0 bases and J shed 4 bases, with 10 bases lying between them. The CDR3 totals 14 residues. CDR3 in amino acids: CASSVEGVRETQYF. The CDR3 DNA sequence: TGTGCCAGCAGCGTAGAGGGGGTCAGAGAGACCCAGTACTTC.

This sequence joins TRBV2 and TRBJ1-2; possible D gene TRBD1, 6 bases. Germline V gives CDR1 SNHLY, CDR2 FYNNEI. The CDR3 is 15 residues long. With 1 base removed from V and 6 bases from J, the gap between germline ends came to 15 bases. CDR3 region: CASSEGQGKGDGYTF. The CDR3, as DNA: TGTGCCAGCAGTGAAGGGCAGGGGAAAGGGGATGGCTACACCTTC. The full variable domain, completed using reference TRBV2 and TRBJ1-2, is EPEVTQTPSHQVTQMGQEVILRCVPISNHLYFYWYRQILGQKVEFLVSFYNNEISEKSEIFDDQFSVERPDGSNFTLKIRSTKLEDSAMYFCASSEGQGKGDGYTFGSGTRLTVV.

The V gene is TRBV1, the J gene TRBJ2-1; TRBD2 was called by the table and not checked on the DNA. TRBV1 corresponds to a pseudogene. The CDR3 sequence is 12 residues long. The chain's CDR3 is CTSSGLANEQFF. The CDR3 DNA is TGCACCAGCAGCGGACTAGCAAATGAGCAGTTCTTC.

The CDR3 DNA reads TGTGCCAGCAGGAGGACAGGGGACGGAAACACCATATATTTT. Translation gives CASRRTGDGNTIYF. The chain has TRBV6-1 and TRBJ1-3; 9 bases align to TRBD1. Looked up from germline, CDR1 is MNHNS and CDR2 is SASEGT. CDR3 size: 14 residues. The V segment lost 6 bases and the J segment 4 bases; nucleotides outside the gene matches: 4.

The rearrangement links TRBV5-1 to TRBJ2-5, with D possibly matching TRBD1 (6 bases). In germline, CDR1 is SGHRS, CDR2 YFSETQ. The CDR3 runs to 16 residues. Deletions cut 0 bases from V and 5 bases from J, with 17 bases between. The CDR3 nucleotides are TGCGCCAGCAGCTTGGGGGGACATCAAATCGGGGAGACCCAGTACTTC. Translated, it gives CASSLGGHQIGETQYF.

The chain uses TRBV7-3 and TRBJ2-3; 8 nucleotides agree with TRBD2. This CDR3 is built from 12 residues. Germline CDR1 SGHTA, CDR2 FQGTGA. The ends lost 6 bases at V and 8 bases at J; junction bases unmatched: 4. The CDR3 region is CASSPTSGTQYF. The CDR3 region has the DNA TGTGCCAGCAGTCCTACTAGCGGTACGCAGTATTTT. Filled out from reference TRBV7-3 and TRBJ2-3, the complete variable domain reads GAGVSQTPSNKVTEKGKYVELRCDPISGHTALYWYRQSLGQGPEFLIYFQGTGAADDSGLPNDRFFAVRPEGSVSTLKIQRTERGDSAVYLCASSPTSGTQYFGPGTRLTVL.

The chain couples TRBV9 to TRBJ2-2; 7 positions agree with TRBD1. V lost 3 bases, J lost 1 base, and 3 bases stayed unmatched. This CDR3 has 15 residues. CDR1 is SGDLS and CDR2 is YYNGEE in the germline V gene. The CDR3 reads CASSEGQLNTGELFF. The CDR3 DNA reads as TGTGCCAGCAGCGAGGGACAGCTGAACACCGGGGAGCTGTTTTTT.

The table lists this clone with a count of one. The V call is TRBV9, the J call TRBJ2-1; D is perhaps TRBD1 (5 bases). The V gene lost 4 bases and the J gene lost 4 bases, with 15 bases spanning the gap. The CDR3 runs 15 residues. CDR1 is SGDLS, CDR2 YYNGEE, per germline. The CDR3 here is CASSLDRESYNEQFF. The CDR3 bases are TGTGCCAGCAGCCTTGACAGAGAATCTTACAATGAGCAGTTCTTC.

The J gene is TRBJ2-3, the V gene TRBV25-1; 10 positions match TRBD2. The germline CDR1 and CDR2 sequences are MGHDK and SYGVNS. This CDR3 contains 16 residues. The V gene end was trimmed by 8 bases and the J gene end by 5 bases; junction bases not matched to a gene: 13. The CDR3 region is CASSEWLAGVIDTQYF. DNA for the CDR3: TGTGCCAGCTCAGAGTGGCTAGCGGGAGTAATAGATACGCAGTATTTT. Full variable domain (missing parts from reference TRBV25-1 and TRBJ2-3): EADIYQTPRYLVIGTGKKITLECSQTMGHDKMYWYQQDPGMELHLIHYSYGVNSTEKGDLSSESTVSRIRTEHFPLTLESARPSHTSQYLCASSEWLAGVIDTQYFGPGTRLTVL.

The chain couples TRBV18 to TRBJ2-7; 9 bases align to TRBD1. In germline, CDR1 is KGHSH, CDR2 LQKENI. The CDR3 extends over 14 amino acids. V trimming: 0 bases; J trimming: 4 bases; junction bases outside the gene matches: 1. The CDR3 nucleotides read TGTGCCAGCTCACCACCGACAGGGGGTTACGAGCAGTACTTC. This codes for CASSPPTGGYEQYF.

This chain uses TRBV2 with TRBJ1-1; TRBD1 agrees at 7 bases. J was trimmed by 5 bases and V by 3 bases; bases with no gene match: 9. This CDR3 comprises 15 residues. CDR1 and CDR2 from the germline V gene are SNHLY and FYNNEI. The CDR3 here is CASSDSQGGWTEAFF. The CDR3 bases are TGTGCCAGCAGTGATAGTCAGGGGGGTTGGACTGAAGCTTTCTTT.

This chain links TRBV7-9 with TRBJ2-7; D is undetermined. CDR3 length: 14 residues. The V and J ends lost 4 bases and 7 bases respectively, with 17 bases between them. Germline loops: CDR1 SEHNR, CDR2 FQNEAQ (reference sequence). The CDR3 sequence: CASSSQSALGEQYF. CDR3 DNA sequence: TGTGCCAGCAGCTCGCAGAGCGCCCTCGGAGAGCAGTACTTC.